The 23 T cell receptor beta chains in this list originate from one sample, sequenced in a study of response to subunit inactivated influenza vaccine. TCRdb re-called the RT-PCR reads with MiXCR, one entry per CDR3 protein. The sample yields around 190,000 distinct CDR3 sequences, approximately 15% seen once. The material was CD8+ T cells sorted from PBMCs, obtained roughly 5 days after vaccination. The origin of the receptors is a man aged 50 to 60 who received an inactivated influenza vaccine.

The chain combines TRBV6-2 or TRBV6-3 with TRBJ2-1; TRBD2 matches 11 bases. The ends lost 0 bases at V and 5 bases at J; junction bases unmatched: 0. The CDR3 length is 15 residues. Germline V gene sequence: CDR1 MNHEY, CDR2 SVGEGT. Written as DNA, the CDR3 is TGTGCCAGCAGTTACTCGGGACTAGCGGACAATGAGCAGTTCTTC. Translation gives CASSYSGLADNEQFF.

The rearrangement links TRBV7-9 to TRBJ1-2; 11 bases line up with TRBD1. Losses at the gene ends were 10 bases for V and 2 bases for J; bases not matched to a gene: 6. This CDR3 spans 14 amino acids. The V gene's germline CDR1 is SEHNR and CDR2 FQNEAQ (reference sequence). CDR3 bases: TGTGCCACGGATCGGACAGGGGGCAACTATGGCTACACCTTC. Translated, it gives CATDRTGGNYGYTF. The full variable domain, completed using reference TRBV7-9 and TRBJ1-2, is DTGVSQNPRHKITKRGQNVTFRCDPISEHNRLYWYRQTLGQGPEFLTYFQNEAQLEKSRLLSDRFSAERPKGSFSTLEIQRTEQGDSAMYLCATDRTGGNYGYTFGSGTRLTVV.

This clonotype has ten or more counts. The rearrangement joins TRBV10-3 to TRBJ2-7, with D unclear. This CDR3 comprises 15 residues. Trimming removed 0 bases from V and 0 bases from J, with 9 bases in between. Germline V CDR1 and CDR2: ENHRY, SYGVKD. As DNA, the CDR3 is TGTGCCATCAGTGAGTCAAGATTGGACTCCTACGAGCAGTACTTC. Its protein product is CAISESRLDSYEQYF.

This clonotype was seen only a few times. J is TRBJ2-1 and V is TRBV2; D is uncertain. This CDR3 is 13 amino acids long. V lost 2 bases to trimming and J lost 3 bases, with 5 bases between them. Germline V gives CDR1 SNHLY, CDR2 FYNNEI. The chain's CDR3 is CASSELGYNEQFF. For the CDR3, the DNA is TGTGCCAGCAGTGAATTGGGCTACAATGAGCAGTTCTTC. The full variable domain, with the rest looked up from reference TRBV2 and TRBJ2-1, is EPEVTQTPSHQVTQMGQEVILRCVPISNHLYFYWYRQILGQKVEFLVSFYNNEISEKSEIFDDQFSVERPDGSNFTLKIRSTKLEDSAMYFCASSELGYNEQFFGPGTRLTVL.

V gene TRBV7-9 combines with J gene TRBJ2-2; TRBD2 is a possible D gene (6 bases). Germline CDR1 and CDR2: SEHNR and FQNEAQ (reference sequence). The CDR3 extends over 16 amino acids. Trimming took 4 bases from V and 1 from J, leaving 13 bases between them. CDR3 amino acids: CASSSIPGLNTGELFF. Here the CDR3 DNA reads TGTGCCAGCAGCTCCATACCGGGACTGAACACCGGGGAGCTGTTTTTT.

This clonotype was found a few times. The chain employs TRBV6-2 or TRBV6-3 and TRBJ2-1, with 14 bases aligning to TRBD2. The V and J ends lost 6 bases and 7 bases, in that order; junction bases with no gene match: 14. There are 18 residues in the CDR3. Germline values: CDR1 MNHEY, CDR2 SVGEGT. The CDR3 is CASRGGLAGGWNRNEQFF. CDR3 bases: TGTGCCAGCAGGGGAGGACTAGCGGGGGGATGGAATAGGAATGAGCAGTTCTTC.

This clonotype has more than one count but fewer than ten. The chain carries TRBV11-1 and TRBJ1-3; D remains ambiguous. The CDR3 length is 19 residues. V was shortened by 5 bases and J by 0 bases, with 23 bases between the two germline ends. CDR1 SGHAT and CDR2 FQDESV come from the germline V gene (reference sequence). CDR3 in DNA: TGTGCCAGCAGCCATAGTTTCGGAGGGCGGACGGACTCTGGAAACACCATATATTTT. Residues: CASSHSFGGRTDSGNTIYF.

The rearrangement joins TRBV15 to TRBJ2-1, with 7 bases identical to TRBD2. The CDR3 is 15 residues long. J was trimmed by 6 bases and V by 0 bases; bases with no gene match: 5. Germline V gene data show CDR1 as LNHNV and CDR2 as YYDKDF (reference sequence). As DNA, the CDR3 is TGTGCCACCAGCAGAGACCTAGGGGAGGGCAATGAGCAGTTCTTC. Translated: CATSRDLGEGNEQFF.

This clonotype showed up just a few times. The chain has TRBV28 and TRBJ2-1; D is unresolved. The germline V gene encodes CDR1 MDHEN and CDR2 SYDVKM. V lost 3 bases, J lost 0 bases, and 12 bases lay in between. The CDR3 extends over 16 amino acids. CDR3 coding DNA: TGTGCCAGCAGTTTGAAAATTGCGAGCTCCTACAATGAGCAGTTCTTC. Amino acids: CASSLKIASSYNEQFF.

This clonotype was recorded at least ten times. The gene calls are TRBV4-1 and TRBJ2-3; 8 nucleotides align to TRBD2. Germline values: CDR1 MGHRA, CDR2 YSYEKL. The V gene end was trimmed by 4 bases and the J gene end by 4 bases; junction bases not matched to a gene: 7. This CDR3 contains 15 residues. DNA of the CDR3: TGCGCCAGCAGCCTTAGCGGGGTGGAGGCAGATACGCAGTATTTT. Amino acids: CASSLSGVEADTQYF.

V gene TRBV5-1 combines with J gene TRBJ1-3; D might be TRBD1 (6 bases). Germline lookup yields CDR1 SGHRS and CDR2 YFSETQ. Between the trimmed V and J ends, which lost 0 bases and 0 bases, there was a span of 10 bases. The CDR3 is 16 amino acids. CDR3 DNA: TGCGCCAGCAGCTTGGCCGGGACATCCTCTGGAAACACCATATATTTT. This translates into CASSLAGTSSGNTIYF.

The sample holds a few counts of this clonotype. V and J are TRBV24-1 and TRBJ2-2; D is perhaps TRBD2 (6 bases). The CDR3 has 16 amino acids. Germline values: CDR1 KGHDR, CDR2 SFDVKD. Trimming stripped 5 bases from V and 3 bases from J, with 15 bases between. CDR3 coding DNA: TGTGCCACCAGTGGGTTTGCGGGATGGGACACCGGGGAGCTGTTTTTT. This translates into CATSGFAGWDTGELFF.

As to this clonotype: A read error may explain this, as a much larger clone is one base away. V usage is TRBV3-1 and J usage is TRBJ2-5, with 9 bases fitting TRBD1. The CDR3 sequence is 13 residues long. Germline V gene data show CDR1 as LGHDT and CDR2 as YNNKEL (reference sequence). V lost 3 bases, J lost 4 bases, and 0 bases stayed unmatched. CDR3 loop: CASSQTGGETQYF. CDR3 sequence (DNA): TGTGCCAGCAGCCAGACAGGGGGAGAGACCCAGTACTTC.

This clonotype has a handful of counts. The rearrangement links TRBV6-1 to TRBJ1-4; perhaps TRBD1 as D (6 bases). CDR1 and CDR2 from the germline V gene are MNHNS and SASEGT. The ends were cut back, 6 bases at V and 6 bases at J, with 11 bases in the middle. The CDR3 is made up of 13 amino acids. CDR3 DNA sequence: TGTGCCAGCAGCCTTGGGGGCGATGAAAAACTGTTTTTT. It codes for CASSLGGDEKLFF.

Note on this clonotype: The junction shows a germline mismatch at one end, possibly a read error. The CDR3 region is CACSSGPGLALSSYEQYF. Here the CDR3 DNA reads TGTGCCTGCAGTTCCGGTCCGGGACTAGCGTTAAGCTCCTACGAGCAGTACTTC. This chain links TRBV2 with TRBJ2-7; 10 bases are shared with TRBD2. Germline V lookup: CDR1 SNHLY, CDR2 FYNNEI. The CDR3 loop spans 18 amino acids.

This clonotype was counted only a few times. The chain recombines TRBV20-1 with TRBJ2-3, with D uncertain. Trimming left V 1 base short and J 2 bases short, with 16 bases between. The CDR3 totals 16 residues. Germline CDR1 is DFQATT and CDR2 is SNEGSKA (reference sequence). The CDR3 coding sequence is TGCAGTGCTAGAGCCCCGGAGTCAGTTTTCACAGATACGCAGTATTTT. Translation gives CSARAPESVFTDTQYF.

The CDR3 DNA follows: TGCGCCAGCAGCTCGACTAGCGGGAGGCCCTACTATGAGAATGAGCAGTTCTTC. This codes for CASSSTSGRPYYENEQFF. The chain employs TRBV5-1 and TRBJ2-1; 13 nucleotides align to TRBD2. Germline assignment: CDR1 SGHRS and CDR2 YFSETQ. The V and J ends lost 3 bases and 7 bases, in that order; junction bases with no gene match: 13. The CDR3 runs to 18 residues.

The chain combines TRBV12-3 or TRBV12-4 with TRBJ1-5; maybe TRBD1 (5 bases). The CDR3 has 14 amino acids. Trimming stripped 1 base from V and 3 bases from J, with 7 bases between. DNA for the CDR3: TGTGCCAGCAGTTTAGAGGGGCTCAATCAGCCCCAGCATTTT. It specifies CASSLEGLNQPQHF.

The rearrangement links TRBV15 to TRBJ1-5, with 10 bases identical to TRBD1. The CDR3 is 13 residues long. V lost 3 bases and J lost 7; bases outside the gene matches: 0. Germline V gene sequence: CDR1 LNHNV, CDR2 YYDKDF (reference sequence). The CDR3 DNA follows: TGTGCCACCAGCAGGGACAGGGGGCAGCCCCAGCATTTT. Its protein product is CATSRDRGQPQHF.

This clonotype was seen a handful of times. The CDR3 region is CASSVDRGGVYGYTF. CDR3 bases: TGTGCCAGCAGTGTCGACCGGGGGGGGGTCTATGGCTACACCTTC. The chain recombines TRBV27 with TRBJ1-2, with D perhaps matching TRBD1 (5 bases). The CDR3 is 15 residues long. Germline-derived CDR1 and CDR2 are MNHEY and SMNVEV (reference sequence). V dropped 5 bases and J dropped 4 bases, with 17 bases sitting between them.

V usage is TRBV2 and J usage is TRBJ2-7, with a tentative D call TRBD2 (5 bases). Trimming took 4 bases from V and 1 from J, leaving 14 bases between them. Germline V gene data show CDR1 as SNHLY and CDR2 as FYNNEI. The CDR3 has 15 amino acids. The CDR3 DNA follows: TGTGCCAGCAGTGGCCCCCCCGAGGGTTCCTACGAGCAGTACTTC. Its protein is CASSGPPEGSYEQYF. Full variable domain (missing parts from reference TRBV2 and TRBJ2-7): EPEVTQTPSHQVTQMGQEVILRCVPISNHLYFYWYRQILGQKVEFLVSFYNNEISEKSEIFDDQFSVERPDGSNFTLKIRSTKLEDSAMYFCASSGPPEGSYEQYFGPGTRLTVT.

The DNA of the CDR3 is TGTGCCAGTTACTTAGCGGAGGGCGAGAATGAGCAGTTCTTC. Residues: CASYLAEGENEQFF. The rearrangement uses TRBV6-2 or TRBV6-3 and TRBJ2-1; D might be TRBD2 (6 bases). The CDR3 runs 14 residues. Germline CDR1 is MNHEY and CDR2 is SVGEGT. The V gene lost 9 bases and the J gene lost 7 bases, with 19 bases spanning the gap.

This clonotype has just a few counts. The rearrangement joins TRBV5-8 to TRBJ2-3, with D perhaps being TRBD1 or TRBD2 (5 bases each). This CDR3 has 15 residues. Trimming removed 0 bases at V and 2 bases at J, with 10 bases between. CDR1 is SGHTS and CDR2 is YDEGEE in the germline V gene. CDR3 DNA sequence: TGTGCCAGCAGCTTGGGGGGGAGTCACACAGATACGCAGTATTTT. This gives the protein CASSLGGSHTDTQYF.